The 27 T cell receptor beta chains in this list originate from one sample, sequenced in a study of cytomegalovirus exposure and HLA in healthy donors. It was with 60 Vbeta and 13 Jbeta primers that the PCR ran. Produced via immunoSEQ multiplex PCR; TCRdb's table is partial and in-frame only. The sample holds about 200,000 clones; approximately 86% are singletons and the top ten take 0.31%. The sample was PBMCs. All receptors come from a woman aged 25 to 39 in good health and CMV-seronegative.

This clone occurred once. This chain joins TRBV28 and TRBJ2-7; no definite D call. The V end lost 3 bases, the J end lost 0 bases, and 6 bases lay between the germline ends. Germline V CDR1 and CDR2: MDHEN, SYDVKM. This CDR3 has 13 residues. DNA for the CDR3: TGTGCCAGCAGTTTTTTCATCTCCTACGAGCAGTACTTC. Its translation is CASSFFISYEQYF.

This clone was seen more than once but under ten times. The CDR3 DNA follows: TGTGCCAGCAGTCCGGGACTAGCGGGGGCGACCCAGTACTTC. Protein sequence: CASSPGLAGATQYF. The V gene is TRBV27, the J gene TRBJ2-5, with 14 bases aligning to TRBD2. This CDR3 contains 14 residues. In germline, CDR1 is MNHEY, CDR2 SMNVEV (reference sequence). V shed 5 bases and J 7 bases; nucleotides not matched to a gene: 3.

The CDR3 bases are TGTGCCAGCACCGTGGGGGAGGGGACTGGGGAGCAGTACTTC. It is translated as CASTVGEGTGEQYF. The rearrangement links TRBV6-1 to TRBJ2-7, with 7 bases fitting TRBD2. The J segment lost 7 bases and the V segment lost 7 bases, leaving 13 bases of the junction unmatched. This CDR3 is 14 amino acids long. Germline lookup yields CDR1 MNHNS and CDR2 SASEGT.

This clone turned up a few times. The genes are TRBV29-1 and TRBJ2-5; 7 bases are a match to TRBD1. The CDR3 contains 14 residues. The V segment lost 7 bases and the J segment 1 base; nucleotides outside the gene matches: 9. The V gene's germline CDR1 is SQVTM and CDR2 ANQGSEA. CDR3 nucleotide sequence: TGCAGCGCCGCGGACAGGCCTTTCCAAGAGACCCAGTACTTC. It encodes CSAADRPFQETQYF.

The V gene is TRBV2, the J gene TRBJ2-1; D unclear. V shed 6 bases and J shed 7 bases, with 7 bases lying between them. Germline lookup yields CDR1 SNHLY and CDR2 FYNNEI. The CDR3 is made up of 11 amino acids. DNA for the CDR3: TGTGCCAGCAGCAGTCTGAATGAGCAGTTCTTC. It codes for CASSSLNEQFF.

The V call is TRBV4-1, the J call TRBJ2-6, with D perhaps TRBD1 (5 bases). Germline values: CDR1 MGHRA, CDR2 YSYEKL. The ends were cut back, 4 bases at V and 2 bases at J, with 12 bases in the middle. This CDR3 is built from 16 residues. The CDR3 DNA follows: TGCGCCAGCAGCCTCGACCCAGGGACTGGGGCCAACGTCCTGACTTTC. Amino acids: CASSLDPGTGANVLTF.

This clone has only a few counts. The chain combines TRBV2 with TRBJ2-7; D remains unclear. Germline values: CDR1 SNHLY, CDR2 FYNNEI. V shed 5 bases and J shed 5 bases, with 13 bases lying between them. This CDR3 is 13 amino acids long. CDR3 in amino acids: CASSYYTNDEQYF. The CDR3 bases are TGTGCCAGCAGTTATTACACAAATGACGAGCAGTACTTC.

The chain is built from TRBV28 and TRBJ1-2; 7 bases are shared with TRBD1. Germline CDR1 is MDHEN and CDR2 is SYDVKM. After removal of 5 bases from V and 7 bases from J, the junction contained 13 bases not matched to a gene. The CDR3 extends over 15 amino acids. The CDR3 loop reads CASSPVARQGSGYTF. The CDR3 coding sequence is TGTGCCAGCAGTCCGGTAGCCCGACAGGGCAGTGGCTACACCTTC.

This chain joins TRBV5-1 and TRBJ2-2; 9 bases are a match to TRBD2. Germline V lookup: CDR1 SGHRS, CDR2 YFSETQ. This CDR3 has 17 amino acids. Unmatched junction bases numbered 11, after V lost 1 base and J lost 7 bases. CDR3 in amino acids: CASSLTAGGPPGGELFF. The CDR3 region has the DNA TGCGCCAGCAGCTTGACGGCGGGAGGGCCCCCGGGCGGGGAGCTGTTTTTT. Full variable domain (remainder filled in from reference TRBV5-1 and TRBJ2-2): KAGVTQTPRYLIKTRGQQVTLSCSPISGHRSVSWYQQTPGQGLQFLFEYFSETQRNKGNFPGRFSGRQFSNSRSEMNVSTLELGDSALYLCASSLTAGGPPGGELFFGEGSRLTVL.

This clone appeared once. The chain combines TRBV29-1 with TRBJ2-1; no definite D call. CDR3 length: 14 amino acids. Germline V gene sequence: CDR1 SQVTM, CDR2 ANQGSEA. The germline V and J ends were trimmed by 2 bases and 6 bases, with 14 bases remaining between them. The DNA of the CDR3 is TGCAGCGTTGAAAGCGTGGCGTCAACCAATGAGCAGTTCTTC. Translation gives CSVESVASTNEQFF.

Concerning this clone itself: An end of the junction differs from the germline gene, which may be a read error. CDR3 DNA: TGTGCTAGCAGCTTGGGAAGCGGGAACACCGGGGAGCTGTTTTTT. Protein sequence: CASSLGSGNTGELFF. This sequence joins TRBV7-7 and TRBJ2-2; D perhaps matches TRBD2 (5 bases). Germline lookup yields CDR1 SSHAT and CDR2 FNYEAQ (reference sequence). The CDR3 length is 15 residues.

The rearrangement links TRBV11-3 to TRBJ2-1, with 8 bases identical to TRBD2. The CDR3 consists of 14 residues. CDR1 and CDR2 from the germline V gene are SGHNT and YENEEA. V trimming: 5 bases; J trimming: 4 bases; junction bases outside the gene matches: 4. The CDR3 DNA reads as TGTGCCAGCAGCGAAGCGGGAGAGTACAATGAGCAGTTCTTC. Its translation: CASSEAGEYNEQFF.

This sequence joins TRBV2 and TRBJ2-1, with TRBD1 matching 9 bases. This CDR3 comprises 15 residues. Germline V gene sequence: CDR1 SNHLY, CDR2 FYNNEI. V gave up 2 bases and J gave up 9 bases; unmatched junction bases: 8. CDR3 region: CASSERDRDRTEQFF. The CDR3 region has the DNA TGTGCCAGCAGTGAAAGGGACAGGGATCGTACTGAGCAGTTCTTC.

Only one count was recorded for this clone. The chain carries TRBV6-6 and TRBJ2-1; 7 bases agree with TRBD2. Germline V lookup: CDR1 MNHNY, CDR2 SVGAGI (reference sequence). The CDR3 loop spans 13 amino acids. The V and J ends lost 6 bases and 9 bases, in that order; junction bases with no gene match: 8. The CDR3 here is CASSPPGRGEQFF. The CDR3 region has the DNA TGTGCCAGCAGCCCCCCTGGGAGGGGTGAGCAGTTCTTC.

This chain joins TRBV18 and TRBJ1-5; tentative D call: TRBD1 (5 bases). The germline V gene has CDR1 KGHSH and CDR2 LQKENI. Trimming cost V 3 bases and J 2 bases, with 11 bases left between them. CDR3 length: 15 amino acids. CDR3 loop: CASSPGGGGNQPQHF. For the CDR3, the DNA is TGTGCCAGCTCACCCGGGGGAGGGGGCAATCAGCCCCAGCATTTT.

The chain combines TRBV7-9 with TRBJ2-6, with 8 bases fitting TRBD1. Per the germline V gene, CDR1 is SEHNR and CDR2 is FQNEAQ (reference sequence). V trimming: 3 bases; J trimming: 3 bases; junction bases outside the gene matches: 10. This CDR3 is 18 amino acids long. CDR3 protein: CASSLVSTGVGGANVLTF. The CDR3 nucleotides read TGTGCCAGCAGCTTGGTATCGACAGGGGTCGGTGGGGCCAACGTCCTGACTTTC. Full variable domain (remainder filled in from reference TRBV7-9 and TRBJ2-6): DTGVSQNPRHKITKRGQNVTFRCDPISEHNRLYWYRQTLGQGPEFLTYFQNEAQLEKSRLLSDRFSAERPKGSFSTLEIQRTEQGDSAMYLCASSLVSTGVGGANVLTFGAGSRLTVL.

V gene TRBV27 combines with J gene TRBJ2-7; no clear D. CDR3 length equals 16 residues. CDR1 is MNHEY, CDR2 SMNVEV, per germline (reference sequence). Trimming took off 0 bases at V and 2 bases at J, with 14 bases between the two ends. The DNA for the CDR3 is TGTGCCAGCAGTTTATCTGGGCAGTCTCTAACCTACGAGCAGTACTTC. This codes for CASSLSGQSLTYEQYF.

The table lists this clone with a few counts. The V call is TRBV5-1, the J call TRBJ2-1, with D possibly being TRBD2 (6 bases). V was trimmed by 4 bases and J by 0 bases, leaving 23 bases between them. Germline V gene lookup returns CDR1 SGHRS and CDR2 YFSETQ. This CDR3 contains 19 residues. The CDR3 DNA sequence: TGCGCCAGCAGCCCGTTACACCCGGGGGAAATGAGCTCCTACAATGAGCAGTTCTTC. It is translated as CASSPLHPGEMSSYNEQFF.

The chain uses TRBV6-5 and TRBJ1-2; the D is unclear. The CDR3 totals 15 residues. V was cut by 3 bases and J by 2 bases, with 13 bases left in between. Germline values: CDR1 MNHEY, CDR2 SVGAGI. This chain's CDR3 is CASSYNRGLNYGYTF. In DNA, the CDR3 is TGTGCCAGCAGTTATAACCGGGGTCTAAACTATGGCTACACCTTC.

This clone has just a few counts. CDR3 in DNA: TGTGCCAGCACCGAGGGGACAGATGACACCATATATTTT. This gives the protein CASTEGTDDTIYF. The chain couples TRBV9 to TRBJ1-3; TRBD1 matches 7 bases. The CDR3 is made up of 13 amino acids. V shed 6 bases, J shed 8 bases, and the junction held 8 bases outside the gene matches. The germline gives CDR1 SGDLS, CDR2 YYNGEE.

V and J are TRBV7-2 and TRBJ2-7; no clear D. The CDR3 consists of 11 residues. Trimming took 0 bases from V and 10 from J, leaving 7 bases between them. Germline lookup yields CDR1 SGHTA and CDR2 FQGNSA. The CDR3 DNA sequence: TGTGCCAGCAGCTTAGCTATAGTCCAGTACTTC. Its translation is CASSLAIVQYF.

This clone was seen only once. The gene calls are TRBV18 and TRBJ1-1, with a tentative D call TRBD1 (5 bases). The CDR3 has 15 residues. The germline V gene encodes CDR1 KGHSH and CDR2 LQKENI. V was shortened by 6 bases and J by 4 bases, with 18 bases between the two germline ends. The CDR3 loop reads CASSPGRGRGTEAFF. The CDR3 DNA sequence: TGTGCCAGCTCTCCGGGGCGGGGGAGAGGCACTGAAGCTTTCTTT.

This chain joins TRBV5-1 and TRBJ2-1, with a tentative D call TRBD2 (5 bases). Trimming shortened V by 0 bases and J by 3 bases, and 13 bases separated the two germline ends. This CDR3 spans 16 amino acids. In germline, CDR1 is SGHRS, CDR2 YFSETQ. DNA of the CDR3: TGCGCCAGCAGCTTGGGTCTCGGGATCAACTACAATGAGCAGTTCTTC. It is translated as CASSLGLGINYNEQFF.

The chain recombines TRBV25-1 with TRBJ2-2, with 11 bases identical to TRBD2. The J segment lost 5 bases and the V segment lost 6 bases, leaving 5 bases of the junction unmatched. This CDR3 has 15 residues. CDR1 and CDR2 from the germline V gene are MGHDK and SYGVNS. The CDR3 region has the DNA TGTGCCAGCAGCGATAGCGGGAGGGGGACCGGGGAGCTGTTTTTT. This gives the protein CASSDSGRGTGELFF.

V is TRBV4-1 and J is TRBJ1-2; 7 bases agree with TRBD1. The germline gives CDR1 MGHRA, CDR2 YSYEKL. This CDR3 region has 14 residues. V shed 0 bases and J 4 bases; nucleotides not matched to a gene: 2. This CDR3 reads CASSQDGTVYGYTF. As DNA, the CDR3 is TGCGCCAGCAGCCAAGATGGGACAGTCTATGGCTACACCTTC.

CDR3 sequence (DNA): TGTGCCAGCAGTTTTAGCATTGACTCACCCTACGAGCAGTACTTC. Its translation is CASSFSIDSPYEQYF. The chain recombines TRBV27 with TRBJ2-7; D is unclear. Germline assignment: CDR1 MNHEY and CDR2 SMNVEV (reference sequence). The V gene lost 3 bases and the J gene lost 2 bases, with 14 bases spanning the gap. This CDR3 region has 15 residues.

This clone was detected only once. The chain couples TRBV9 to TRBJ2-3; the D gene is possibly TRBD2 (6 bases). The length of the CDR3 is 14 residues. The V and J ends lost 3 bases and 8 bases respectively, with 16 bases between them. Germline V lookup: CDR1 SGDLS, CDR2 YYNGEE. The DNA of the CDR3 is TGTGCCAGCAGCGAGGGGACCGGGGGAGGTACGCAGTATTTT. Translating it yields CASSEGTGGGTQYF. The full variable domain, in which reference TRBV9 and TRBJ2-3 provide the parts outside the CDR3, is DSGVTQTPKHLITATGQRVTLRCSPRSGDLSVYWYQQSLDQGLQFLIQYYNGEERAKGNILERFSAQQFPDLHSELNLSSLELGDSALYFCASSEGTGGGTQYFGPGTRLTVL.